This T cell receptor beta chain was recorded in a study of blood T cell repertoires in COVID-19 (dated by TCRdb to about 2020). Background for the entire study: Samples covering the acute and convalescent phases of COVID-19 were provided by collaborators in the United States, Italy and Spain. The material from the prospective study consisted of cDNA or gDNA derived from T cells, B-cell-depleted T cells, or PBMCs. The repertoires were made available in a free public database intended to serve as a resource for research on the immune response to SARS-CoV-2. The sample metadata nearly always contained a de-identified subject ID, COVID-19 status, age in years and sex. The samples were drawn from two sources: the first 160 participants of the ongoing ImmuneRACE study, and fewer than 1,500 subjects contributed by 6 global collaborators. Where available, HLA class I and class II types were taken from metadata supplied by the sample provider and were not determined by assay-based typing. Subjects who had been exposed to COVID-19, were actively infected with it, or had recovered from it provided the deeply sampled blood TCRbeta repertoires that made up the dataset. Overall study results and their limits: How much clinical and demographic metadata was included differed by source and by participant, and the metadata was provided uncurated.

Each collaborating institution followed its own protocols to collect whole blood in K2EDTA tubes. Collaborator samples were shipped for TCRbeta analysis as frozen whole blood, isolated PBMCs, or DNA extracted from either sample type. CDR1 and CDR2, looked up from the germline V gene (reference sequence), are SEHNR and FQNEAQ. From the cysteine through the phenylalanine, the CDR3 covers 12 amino acids. Only the CDR3 portion is preserved as DNA: 36 bases, with reading frame beginning at the first base. The trim is 2 bases for V and 5 bases for J, with a gap of 5 bases between the germline ends. TCRbeta CDR3 regions were amplified from genomic DNA by means of the immunoSEQ Assay, a bias-controlled multiplex PCR. Per the authors' processing: Within the assay, amplification of reference gene primers was used to estimate how many nucleated cells each sample contained. To quantify the absolute abundance of each unique TCRbeta CDR3 rearrangement, sequence reads were collapsed and filtered. For each sample, productive Simpson clonality was calculated as the square root of Simpson's diversity index over productive rearrangements. What TCRdb holds here is the immuneACCESS table cut down to in-frame rearrangements. Part of the clones is not present; checked against another copy, under half of the missing clones reflect an unresolved V gene, and the others are unexplained. That table supplies the V and J calls and clone size; D and trimming were determined from the DNA. The table for this sample lists fewer than 300,000 clones; over 75% of them were counted only once. Jointly, the top ten make up about an eighth of the sample.

This clone was detected only a few times. There is no known antigen for this receptor. Qualities for individual bases were not recorded, and no much larger clone is one base off. Source material: peripheral blood. This sequence uses TRBV7-9 and TRBJ2-3; a confident D gene designation cannot be given. This clonotype originated in a human donor in a cohort sampled during active COVID-19. CDR3 loop: CASSLNGDTQYF. The bases are TGTGCCAGCAGCTTAAACGGAGATACGCAGTATTTT.